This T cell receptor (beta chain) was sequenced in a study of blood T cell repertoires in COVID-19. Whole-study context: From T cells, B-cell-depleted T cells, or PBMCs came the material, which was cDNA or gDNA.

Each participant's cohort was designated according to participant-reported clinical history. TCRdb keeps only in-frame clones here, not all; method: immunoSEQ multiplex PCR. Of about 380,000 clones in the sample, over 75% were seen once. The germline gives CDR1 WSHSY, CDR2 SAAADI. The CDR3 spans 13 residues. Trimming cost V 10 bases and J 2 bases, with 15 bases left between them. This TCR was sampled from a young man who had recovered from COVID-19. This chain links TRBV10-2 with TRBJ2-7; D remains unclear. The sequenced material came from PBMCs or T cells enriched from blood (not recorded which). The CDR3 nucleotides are TGCGCCATCCAATTGACTGAAGCCTACGAGCAGTACTTC. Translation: CAIQLTEAYEQYF.